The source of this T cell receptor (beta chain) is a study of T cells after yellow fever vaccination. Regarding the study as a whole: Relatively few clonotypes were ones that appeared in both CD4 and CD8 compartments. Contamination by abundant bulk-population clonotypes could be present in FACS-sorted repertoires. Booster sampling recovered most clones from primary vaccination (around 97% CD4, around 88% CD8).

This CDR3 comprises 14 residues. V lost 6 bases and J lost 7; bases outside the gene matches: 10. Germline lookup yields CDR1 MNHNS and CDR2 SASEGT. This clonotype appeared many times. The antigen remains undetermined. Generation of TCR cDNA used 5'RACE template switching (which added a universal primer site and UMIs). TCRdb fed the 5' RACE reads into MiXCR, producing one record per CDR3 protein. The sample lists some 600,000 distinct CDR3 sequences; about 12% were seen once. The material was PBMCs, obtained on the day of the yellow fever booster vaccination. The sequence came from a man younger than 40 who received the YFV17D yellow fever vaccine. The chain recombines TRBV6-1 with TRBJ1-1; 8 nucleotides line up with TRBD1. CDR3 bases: TGTGCCAGCAGCCCCGCAGGGGGCCTGGGTGAAGCTTTCTTT. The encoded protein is CASSPAGGLGEAFF.